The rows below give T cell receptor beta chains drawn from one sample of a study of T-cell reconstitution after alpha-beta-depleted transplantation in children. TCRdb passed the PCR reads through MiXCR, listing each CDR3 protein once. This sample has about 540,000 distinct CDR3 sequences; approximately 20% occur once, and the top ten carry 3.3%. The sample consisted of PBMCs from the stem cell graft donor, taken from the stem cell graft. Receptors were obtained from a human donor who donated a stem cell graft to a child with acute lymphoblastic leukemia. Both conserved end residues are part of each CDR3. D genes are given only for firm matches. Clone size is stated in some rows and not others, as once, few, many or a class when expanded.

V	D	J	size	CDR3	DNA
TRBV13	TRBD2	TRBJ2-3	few	CASRLAGVLTDTQYF	TGTGCCAGTCGACTAGCGGGAGTGCTAACAGATACGCAGTATTTT
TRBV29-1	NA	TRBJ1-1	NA	CSVVPYPDREAFF	TGCAGCGTTGTCCCATACCCCGACAGGGAAGCTTTCTTT
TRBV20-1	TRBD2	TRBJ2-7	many	CSARDSGRESYEQYF	TGCAGTGCTAGAGATTCGGGGCGGGAGTCCTACGAGCAGTACTTC
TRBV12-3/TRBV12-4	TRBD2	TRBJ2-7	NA	CASSRDYPTGQYF	TGTGCCAGCAGCCGGGACTATCCTACCGGGCAGTACTTC
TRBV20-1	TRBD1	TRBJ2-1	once	CSAGGQGSIFYNEQFF	TGCAGTGCTGGGGGACAGGGGTCTATCTTCTACAATGAGCAGTTCTTC
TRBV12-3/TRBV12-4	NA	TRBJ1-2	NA	CASSFGRVYGYTF	TGTGCCAGCAGTTTTGGCAGGGTCTATGGCTACACCTTC
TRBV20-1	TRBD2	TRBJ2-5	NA	CSARSGGRETQYF	TGCAGTGCTAGGTCGGGAGGGCGGGAGACCCAGTACTTC
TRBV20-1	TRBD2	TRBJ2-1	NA	CSARDGETSDPSSYNEQFF	TGCAGTGCTAGAGATGGGGAGACTAGCGACCCGAGCTCCTACAATGAGCAGTTCTTC
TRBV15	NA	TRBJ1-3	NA	CATSRAQRSGNTIYF	TGTGCCACCAGCAGAGCCCAGCGCTCTGGAAACACCATATATTTT
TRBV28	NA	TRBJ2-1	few	CASREGRSPYNEQFF	TGTGCCAGCAGAGAAGGCCGCTCCCCCTACAATGAGCAGTTCTTC
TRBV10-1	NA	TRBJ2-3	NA	CASSGYSGGATDTQYF	TGCGCCAGCAGTGGCTACTCAGGGGGGGCCACAGATACGCAGTATTTT
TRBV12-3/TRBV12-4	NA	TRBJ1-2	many	CASSLLYGYTF	TGTGCCAGCAGTCTCCTCTATGGCTACACCTTC
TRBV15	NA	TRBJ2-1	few	CATSVSGGYNEQFF	TGTGCCACCAGCGTATCAGGAGGATACAATGAGCAGTTCTTC
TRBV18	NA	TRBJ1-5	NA	CASSPVAVNQPQHF	TGTGCCAGCTCACCAGTTGCGGTAAATCAGCCCCAGCATTTT
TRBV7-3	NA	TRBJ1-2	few	CASSPAATNYGYTF	TGTGCCAGCAGCCCCGCGGCCACAAACTATGGCTACACCTTC
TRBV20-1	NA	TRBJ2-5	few	CSARVRAGYRQETQYF	TGCAGTGCTAGAGTAAGAGCAGGGTACCGCCAAGAGACCCAGTACTTC
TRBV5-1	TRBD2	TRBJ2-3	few	CASSSSPTSVPDTQYF	TGCGCCAGCAGCTCCTCCCCGACTAGCGTACCAGATACGCAGTATTTT
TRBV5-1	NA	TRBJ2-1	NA	CASSLDPGDHNEQFF	TGCGCCAGCAGCTTGGATCCAGGAGACCACAATGAGCAGTTCTTC
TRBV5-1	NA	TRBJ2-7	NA	CASSPLGASYEQYF	TGCGCCAGCAGCCCACTTGGGGCCTCCTACGAGCAGTACTTC
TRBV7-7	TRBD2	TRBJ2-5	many	CASSFQRLAGAETQYF	TGTGCCAGCAGCTTCCAGAGACTAGCGGGAGCAGAGACCCAGTACTTC
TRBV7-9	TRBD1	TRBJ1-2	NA	CASSPGQGGYTF	TGTGCCAGCAGCCCCGGACAGGGAGGCTACACCTTC
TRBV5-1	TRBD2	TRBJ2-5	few	CASSTGLAETQYF	TGCGCCAGCAGCACCGGACTAGCGGAGACCCAGTACTTC
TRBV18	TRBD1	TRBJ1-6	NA	CASSQPTGAMNSPLHF	TGTGCCAGCTCACAGCCGACAGGGGCCATGAATTCACCCCTCCACTTT
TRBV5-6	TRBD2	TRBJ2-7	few	CASSLGLAGREQYF	TGTGCCAGCAGCTTGGGACTAGCGGGAAGGGAGCAGTACTTC
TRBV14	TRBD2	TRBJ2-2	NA	CASSQRRLSGRPSTGELFF	TGTGCCAGCAGCCAAAGGCGGCTTAGCGGGAGGCCCAGCACCGGGGAGCTGTTTTTT
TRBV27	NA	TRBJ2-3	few	CASSPVSTDTQYF	TGTGCCAGCAGTCCGGTTAGCACAGATACGCAGTATTTT
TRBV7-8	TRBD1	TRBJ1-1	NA	CASSLLGQGSMNTEAFF	TGTGCCAGCAGCTTACTAGGACAGGGGTCGATGAACACTGAAGCTTTCTTT
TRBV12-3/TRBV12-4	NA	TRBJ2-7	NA	CASSFPRNAQTTYEQYF	TGTGCCAGCAGTTTCCCTCGAAACGCCCAGACAACTTACGAGCAGTACTTC
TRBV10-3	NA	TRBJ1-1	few	CAISDLGGSAVAAFF	TGTGCCATCAGTGATCTTGGGGGTTCGGCAGTCGCGGCTTTCTTT
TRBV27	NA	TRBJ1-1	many	CASSLAGMNTEAFF	TGTGCCAGCAGTTTGGCAGGAATGAACACTGAAGCTTTCTTT
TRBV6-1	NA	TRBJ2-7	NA	CASSEGAKSSYEQYF	TGTGCCAGCAGTGAGGGGGCAAAGAGCTCCTACGAGCAGTACTTC
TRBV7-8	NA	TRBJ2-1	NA	CASSHGPGHEQFF	TGTGCCAGCAGCCATGGACCCGGCCATGAGCAGTTCTTC